Listed here is a single T cell receptor beta chain. Its target is not known. The record originates from a study of cytomegalovirus exposure and HLA in healthy donors. Overall study results and limits: V- and J-gene trimming of TCR beta was linked (in a later analysis) to a missense DCLRE1C variant. A prior analysis recorded that most TCR beta V segments were productive about 87% or about 30% of the time. Most of the CMV-associated TCR beta chains (in a later analysis) appeared to be HLA-restricted.

It was with 60 Vbeta and 13 Jbeta primers that the PCR ran. Assay: immunoSEQ multiplex PCR; the TCRdb copy retains only in-frame clones and omits some. The data hold 160,000 or so clones, with about four fifths observed a single time. CDR1 is LNHDA and CDR2 is SQIVND in the germline V gene (reference sequence). The CDR3 totals 12 residues. V was cut by 7 bases and J by 10 bases, with 16 bases left in between. V is TRBV19 and J is TRBJ1-1; D unresolved. The sample taken for sequencing was PBMCs. This sequence originates from a woman between 45 and 60 years old in good health and CMV-seronegative. CDR3 amino acids: CASIKEGLGAFF. As DNA, the CDR3 is TGTGCCAGTATAAAGGAGGGTCTGGGAGCTTTCTTT.